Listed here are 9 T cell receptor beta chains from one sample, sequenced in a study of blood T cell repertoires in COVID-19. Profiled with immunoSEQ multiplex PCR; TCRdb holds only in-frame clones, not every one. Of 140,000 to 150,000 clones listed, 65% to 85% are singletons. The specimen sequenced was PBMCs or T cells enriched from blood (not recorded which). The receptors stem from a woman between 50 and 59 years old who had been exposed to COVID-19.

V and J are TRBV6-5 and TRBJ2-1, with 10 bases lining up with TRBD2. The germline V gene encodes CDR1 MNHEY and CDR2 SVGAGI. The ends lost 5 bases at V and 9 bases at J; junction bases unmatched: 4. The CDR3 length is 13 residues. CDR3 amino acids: CASSKREGGEQFF. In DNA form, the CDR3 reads TGTGCCAGCAGTAAGCGGGAGGGTGGTGAGCAGTTCTTC.

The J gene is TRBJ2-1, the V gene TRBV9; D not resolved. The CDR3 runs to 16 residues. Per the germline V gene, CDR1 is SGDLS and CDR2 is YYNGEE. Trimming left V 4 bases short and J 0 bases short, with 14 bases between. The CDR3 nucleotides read TGTGCCAGCAGCCCTATAGGTTACAGCTCCTACAATGAGCAGTTCTTC. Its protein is CASSPIGYSSYNEQFF.

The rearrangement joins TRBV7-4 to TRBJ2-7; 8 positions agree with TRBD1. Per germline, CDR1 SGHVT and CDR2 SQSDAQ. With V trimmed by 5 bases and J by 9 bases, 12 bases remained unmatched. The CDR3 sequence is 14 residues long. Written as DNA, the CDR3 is TGTGCCAGCAGCATACCGGGACAGGCTATTTGGCAGTACTTC. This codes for CASSIPGQAIWQYF.

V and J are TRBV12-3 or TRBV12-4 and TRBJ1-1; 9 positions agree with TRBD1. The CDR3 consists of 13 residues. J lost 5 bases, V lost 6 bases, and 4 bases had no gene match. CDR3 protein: CASRGTGMTEAFF. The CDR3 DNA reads TGTGCCAGCAGGGGGACAGGGATGACTGAAGCTTTCTTT.

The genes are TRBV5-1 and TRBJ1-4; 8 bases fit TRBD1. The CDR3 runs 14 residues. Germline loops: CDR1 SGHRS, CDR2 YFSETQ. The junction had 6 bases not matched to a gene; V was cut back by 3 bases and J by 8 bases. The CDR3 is CASSSGGLTEKLFF. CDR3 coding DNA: TGCGCCAGCAGCTCAGGGGGCCTGACGGAAAAACTGTTTTTT.

CDR3 DNA sequence: TGTGCCAGCAGCCTGGGTGGGAGCACCTACCAAGAGACCCAGTACTTC. Translated, it gives CASSLGGSTYQETQYF. This rearrangement joins TRBV11-3 to TRBJ2-5, with a tentative D call TRBD2 (5 bases). V was cut by 5 bases and J by 0 bases, with 16 bases left in between. The germline gives CDR1 SGHNT, CDR2 YENEEA. The CDR3 extends over 16 amino acids.

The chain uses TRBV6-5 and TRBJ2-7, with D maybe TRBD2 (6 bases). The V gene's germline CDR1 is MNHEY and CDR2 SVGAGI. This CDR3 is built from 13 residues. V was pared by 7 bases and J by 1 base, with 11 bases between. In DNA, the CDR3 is TGTGCCAGCACCGGGGGAGCGTCCTACGAGCAGTACTTC. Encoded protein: CASTGGASYEQYF.

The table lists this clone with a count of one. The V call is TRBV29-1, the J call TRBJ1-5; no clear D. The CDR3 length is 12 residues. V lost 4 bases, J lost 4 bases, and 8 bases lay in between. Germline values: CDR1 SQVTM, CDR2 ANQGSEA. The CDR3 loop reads CSVAGANQPQHF. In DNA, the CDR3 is TGCAGCGTTGCAGGCGCAAATCAGCCCCAGCATTTT.

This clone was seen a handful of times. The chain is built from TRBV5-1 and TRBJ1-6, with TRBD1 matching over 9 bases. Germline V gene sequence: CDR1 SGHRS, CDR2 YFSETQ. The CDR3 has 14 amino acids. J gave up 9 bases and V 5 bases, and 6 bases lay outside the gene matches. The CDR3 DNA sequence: TGCGCCAGCAGGCGGGACAGGGTGGGTTCACCCCTCCACTTT. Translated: CASRRDRVGSPLHF.